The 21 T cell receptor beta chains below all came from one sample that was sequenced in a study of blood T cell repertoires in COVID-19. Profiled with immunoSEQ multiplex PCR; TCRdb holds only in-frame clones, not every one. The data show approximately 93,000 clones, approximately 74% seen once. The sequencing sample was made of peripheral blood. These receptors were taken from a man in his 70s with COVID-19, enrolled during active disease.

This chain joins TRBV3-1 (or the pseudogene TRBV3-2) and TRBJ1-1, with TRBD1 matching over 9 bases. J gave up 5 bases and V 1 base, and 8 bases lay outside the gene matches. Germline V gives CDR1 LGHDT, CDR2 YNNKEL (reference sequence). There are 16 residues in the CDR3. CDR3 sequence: CASSQGTGEWETEAFF. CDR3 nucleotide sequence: TGTGCCAGCAGCCAAGGGACAGGGGAATGGGAAACTGAAGCTTTCTTT.

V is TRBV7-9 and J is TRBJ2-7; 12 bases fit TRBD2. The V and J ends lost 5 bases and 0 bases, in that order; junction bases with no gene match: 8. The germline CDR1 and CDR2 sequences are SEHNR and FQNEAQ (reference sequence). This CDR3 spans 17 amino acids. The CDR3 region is CASSAGPTSGSSYEQYF. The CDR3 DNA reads TGTGCCAGCAGCGCCGGCCCGACTAGCGGGAGCTCCTACGAGCAGTACTTC. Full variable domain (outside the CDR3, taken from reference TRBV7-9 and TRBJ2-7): DTGVSQNPRHKITKRGQNVTFRCDPISEHNRLYWYRQTLGQGPEFLTYFQNEAQLEKSRLLSDRFSAERPKGSFSTLEIQRTEQGDSAMYLCASSAGPTSGSSYEQYFGPGTRLTVT.

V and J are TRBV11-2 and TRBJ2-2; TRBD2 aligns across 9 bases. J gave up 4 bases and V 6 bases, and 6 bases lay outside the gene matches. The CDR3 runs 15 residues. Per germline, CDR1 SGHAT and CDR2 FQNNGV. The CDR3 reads CASSRVAGATGELFF. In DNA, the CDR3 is TGTGCCAGCAGTCGCGTAGCGGGAGCCACCGGGGAGCTGTTTTTT.

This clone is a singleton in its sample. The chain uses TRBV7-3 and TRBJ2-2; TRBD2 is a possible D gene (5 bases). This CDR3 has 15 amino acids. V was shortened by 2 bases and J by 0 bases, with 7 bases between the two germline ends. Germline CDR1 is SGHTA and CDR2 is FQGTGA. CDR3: CASSLGSANTGELFF. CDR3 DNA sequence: TGTGCCAGCAGCTTAGGGAGCGCGAACACCGGGGAGCTGTTTTTT.

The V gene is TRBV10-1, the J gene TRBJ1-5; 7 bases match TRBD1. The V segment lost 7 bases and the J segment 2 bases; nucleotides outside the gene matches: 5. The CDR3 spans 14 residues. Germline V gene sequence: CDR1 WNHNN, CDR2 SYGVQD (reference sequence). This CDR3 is CASKRGQGNQPQHF. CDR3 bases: TGCGCCAGCAAACGTGGACAGGGCAATCAGCCCCAGCATTTT.

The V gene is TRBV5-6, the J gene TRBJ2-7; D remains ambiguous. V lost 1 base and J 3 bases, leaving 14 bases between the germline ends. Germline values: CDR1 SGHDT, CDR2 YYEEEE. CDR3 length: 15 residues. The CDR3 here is CASSLISTANYEQYF. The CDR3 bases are TGTGCCAGCAGCTTGATCTCGACTGCGAACTACGAGCAGTACTTC.

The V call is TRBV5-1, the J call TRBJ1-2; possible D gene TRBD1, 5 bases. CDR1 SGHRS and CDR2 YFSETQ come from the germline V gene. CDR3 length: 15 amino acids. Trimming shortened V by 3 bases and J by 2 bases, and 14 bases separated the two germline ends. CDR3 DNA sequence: TGCGCCAGCAGCTCCCTAGGAGGGGCCAACTATGGCTACACCTTC. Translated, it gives CASSSLGGANYGYTF.

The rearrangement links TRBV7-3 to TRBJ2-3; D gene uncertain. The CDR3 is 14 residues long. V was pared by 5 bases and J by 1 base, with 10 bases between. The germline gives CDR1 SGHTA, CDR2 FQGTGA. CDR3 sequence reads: CASSRSSGTDTQYF. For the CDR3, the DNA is TGTGCCAGCAGCCGCTCATCGGGCACAGATACGCAGTATTTT.

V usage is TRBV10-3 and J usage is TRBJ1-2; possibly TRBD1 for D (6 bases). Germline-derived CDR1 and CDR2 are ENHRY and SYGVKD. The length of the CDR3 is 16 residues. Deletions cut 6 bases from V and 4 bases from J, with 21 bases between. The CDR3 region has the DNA TGTGCCATCAGGGTAGAAAATACAGGGTCCGGCTATGGCTACACCTTC. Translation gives CAIRVENTGSGYGYTF.

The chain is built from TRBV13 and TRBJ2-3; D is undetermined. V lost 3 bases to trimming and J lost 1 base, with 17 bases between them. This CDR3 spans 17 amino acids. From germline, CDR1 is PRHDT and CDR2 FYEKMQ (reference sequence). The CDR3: CASSFSLHTDRTDTQYF. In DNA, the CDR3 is TGTGCCAGCAGCTTCTCGTTACATACAGACCGCACAGATACGCAGTATTTT. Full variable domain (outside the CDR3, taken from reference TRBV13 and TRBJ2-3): AAGVIQSPRHLIKEKRETATLKCYPIPRHDTVYWYQQGPGQDPQFLISFYEKMQSDKGSIPDRFSAQQFSDYHSELNMSSLELGDSALYFCASSFSLHTDRTDTQYFGPGTRLTVL.

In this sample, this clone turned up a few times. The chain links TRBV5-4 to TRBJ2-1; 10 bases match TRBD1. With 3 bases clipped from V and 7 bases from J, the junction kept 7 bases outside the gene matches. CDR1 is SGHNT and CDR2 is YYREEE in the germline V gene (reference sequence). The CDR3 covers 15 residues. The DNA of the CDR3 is TGTGCCAGCAGCTGGGGACAGGGGAGTAGTAATGAGCAGTTCTTC. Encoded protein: CASSWGQGSSNEQFF.

The DNA for the CDR3 is TGTGCCAGCTCACAACTAGCGGGCTACAATGAGCAGTTCTTC. Protein product: CASSQLAGYNEQFF. The chain has TRBV18 and TRBJ2-1, with TRBD2 matching over 9 bases. V shed 4 bases and J 3 bases; nucleotides not matched to a gene: 1. Germline CDR1 KGHSH, CDR2 LQKENI. CDR3 length equals 14 residues.

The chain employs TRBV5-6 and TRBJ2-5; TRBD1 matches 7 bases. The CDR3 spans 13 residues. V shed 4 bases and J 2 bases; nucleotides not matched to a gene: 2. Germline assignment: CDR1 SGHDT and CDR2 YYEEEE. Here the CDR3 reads CASSPGQQETQYF. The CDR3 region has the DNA TGTGCCAGCAGCCCGGGACAGCAAGAGACCCAGTACTTC.

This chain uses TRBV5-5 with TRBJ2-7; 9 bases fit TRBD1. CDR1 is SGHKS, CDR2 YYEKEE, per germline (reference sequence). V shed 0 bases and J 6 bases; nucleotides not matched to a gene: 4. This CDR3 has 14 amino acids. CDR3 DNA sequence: TGTGCCAGCAGCTTGGGACAGGGGGGCTCCGAGCAGTACTTC. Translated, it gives CASSLGQGGSEQYF.

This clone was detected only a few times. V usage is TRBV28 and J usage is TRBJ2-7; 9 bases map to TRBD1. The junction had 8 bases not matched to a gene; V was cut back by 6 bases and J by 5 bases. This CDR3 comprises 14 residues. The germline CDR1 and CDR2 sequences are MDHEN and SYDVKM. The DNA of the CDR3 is TGTGCCAGCAGAGGGCCGGGACAGGGCCACGAGCAGTACTTC. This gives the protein CASRGPGQGHEQYF. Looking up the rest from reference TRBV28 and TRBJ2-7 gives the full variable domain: DVKVTQSSRYLVKRTGEKVFLECVQDMDHENMFWYRQDPGLGLRLIYFSYDVKMKEKGDIPEGYSVSREKKERFSLILESASTNQTSMYLCASRGPGQGHEQYFGPGTRLTVT.

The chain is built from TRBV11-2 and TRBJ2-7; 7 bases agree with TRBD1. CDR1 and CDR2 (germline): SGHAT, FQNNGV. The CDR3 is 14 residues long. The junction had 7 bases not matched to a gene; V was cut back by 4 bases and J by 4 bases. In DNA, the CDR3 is TGTGCCAGCAGCTCCTCCCCCAGGGGGTACGAGCAGTACTTC. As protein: CASSSSPRGYEQYF.

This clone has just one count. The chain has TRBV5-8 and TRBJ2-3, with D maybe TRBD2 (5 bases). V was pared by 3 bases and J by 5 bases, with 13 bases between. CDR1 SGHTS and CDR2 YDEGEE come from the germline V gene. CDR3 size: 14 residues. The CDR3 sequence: CASSSMGRVDTQYF. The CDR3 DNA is TGTGCCAGCAGCTCCATGGGGAGAGTAGATACGCAGTATTTT.

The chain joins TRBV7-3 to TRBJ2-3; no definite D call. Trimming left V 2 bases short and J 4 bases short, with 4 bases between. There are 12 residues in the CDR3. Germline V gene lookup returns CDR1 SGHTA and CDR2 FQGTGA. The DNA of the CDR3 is TGTGCCAGCAGCTTATCTGCAGATACGCAGTATTTT. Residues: CASSLSADTQYF.

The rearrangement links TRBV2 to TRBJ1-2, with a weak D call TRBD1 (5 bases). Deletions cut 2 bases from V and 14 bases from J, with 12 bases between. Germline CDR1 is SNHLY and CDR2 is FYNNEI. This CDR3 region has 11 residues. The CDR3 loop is CASSEREEGTF. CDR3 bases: TGTGCCAGCAGTGAAAGGGAGGAGGGGACCTTC.

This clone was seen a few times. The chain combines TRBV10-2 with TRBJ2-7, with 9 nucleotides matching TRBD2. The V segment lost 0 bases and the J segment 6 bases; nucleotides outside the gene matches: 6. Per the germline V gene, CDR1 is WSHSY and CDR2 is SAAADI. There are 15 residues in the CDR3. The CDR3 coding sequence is TGCGCCAGCAGTGAGTCTCTAGCGGGACCTCGCGAGCAGTACTTC. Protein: CASSESLAGPREQYF.

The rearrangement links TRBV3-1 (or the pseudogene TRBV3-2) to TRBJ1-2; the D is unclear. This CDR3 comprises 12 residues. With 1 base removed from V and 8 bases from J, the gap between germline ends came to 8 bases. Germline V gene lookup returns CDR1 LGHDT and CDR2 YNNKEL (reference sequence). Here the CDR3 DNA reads TGTGCCAGCAGCCAAGGAGGGCAGGGCTACACCTTC. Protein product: CASSQGGQGYTF.